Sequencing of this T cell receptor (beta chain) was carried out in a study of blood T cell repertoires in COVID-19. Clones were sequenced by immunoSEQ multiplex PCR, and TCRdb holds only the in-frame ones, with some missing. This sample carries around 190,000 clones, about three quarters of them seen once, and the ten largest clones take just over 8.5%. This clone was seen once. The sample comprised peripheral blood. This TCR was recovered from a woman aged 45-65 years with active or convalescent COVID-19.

CDR3 sequence reads: CASSLQGGQGGEKLFF. The CDR3 DNA reads TGCGCCAGCAGCCTACAGGGAGGACAGGGGGGAGAAAAACTGTTTTTT. The chain employs TRBV5-1 and TRBJ1-4, with 10 bases fitting TRBD1. CDR1 and CDR2 from the germline V gene are SGHRS and YFSETQ. The CDR3 length is 16 residues. The V gene end was trimmed by 4 bases and the J gene end by 8 bases; junction bases not matched to a gene: 11. The entire variable domain, with the rest obtained from reference TRBV5-1 and TRBJ1-4, is as follows: KAGVTQTPRYLIKTRGQQVTLSCSPISGHRSVSWYQQTPGQGLQFLFEYFSETQRNKGNFPGRFSGRQFSNSRSEMNVSTLELGDSALYLCASSLQGGQGGEKLFFGSGTQLSVL.